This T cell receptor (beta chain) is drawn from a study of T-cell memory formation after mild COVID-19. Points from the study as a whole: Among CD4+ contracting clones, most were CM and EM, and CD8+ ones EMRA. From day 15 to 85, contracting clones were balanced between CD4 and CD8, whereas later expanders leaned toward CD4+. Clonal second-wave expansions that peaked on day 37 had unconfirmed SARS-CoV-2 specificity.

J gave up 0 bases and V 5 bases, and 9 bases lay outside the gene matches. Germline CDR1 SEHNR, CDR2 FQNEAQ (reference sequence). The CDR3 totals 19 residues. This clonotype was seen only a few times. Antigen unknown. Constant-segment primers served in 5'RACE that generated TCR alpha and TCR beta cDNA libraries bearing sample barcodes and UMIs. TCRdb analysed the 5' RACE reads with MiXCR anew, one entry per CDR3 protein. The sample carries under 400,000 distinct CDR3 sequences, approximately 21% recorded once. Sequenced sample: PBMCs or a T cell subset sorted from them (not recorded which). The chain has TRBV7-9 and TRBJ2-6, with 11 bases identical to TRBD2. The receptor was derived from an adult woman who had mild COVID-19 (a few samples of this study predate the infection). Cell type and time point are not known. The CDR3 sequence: CASSPALAGVLSGANVLTF. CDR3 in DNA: TGTGCCAGCAGCCCTGCACTAGCGGGAGTTCTCTCTGGGGCCAACGTCCTGACTTTC.